These T cell receptor beta chains were read from a single sample in a study of immune evolution from preneoplasia to lung adenocarcinoma. TCRdb keeps only in-frame clones here, not all; method: immunoSEQ multiplex PCR. The sample consists of roughly 6,200 clones, around four fifths of them appearing once. Sequencing was done on a sample of FFPE minimally invasive lung adenocarcinoma tissue. The receptors shown here come from a person between 50 and 70 years old with lung adenocarcinoma. Both conserved end residues are part of each CDR3. A D gene is named only where the DNA matches it firmly. Clone size appears in some rows only: once, few, many, or a class for an expanded clone.

v_call	d_call	j_call	clone_size	cdr3_aa	cdr3_nt
TRBV7-9	-	TRBJ2-7	-	CASSGTYEQYF	TGTGCCAGCAGCGGGACCTACGAGCAGTACTTC
TRBV4-1	TRBD1	TRBJ2-3	-	CASSQDLPGQSTDTQYF	TGCGCCAGCAGCCAAGATCTTCCGGGACAGAGCACAGATACGCAGTATTTT
TRBV5-1	TRBD1	TRBJ2-1	-	CASSPSGTGPYNEQFF	TGCGCCAGCAGCCCATCTGGGACAGGGCCGTACAATGAGCAGTTCTTC
TRBV6-1	TRBD1	TRBJ1-6	-	CASSNGQGANSPLHF	TGTGCCAGCAGCAACGGACAGGGGGCTAATTCACCCCTCCACTTT
TRBV2	TRBD1	TRBJ2-1	-	CASSRQGDGNEQFF	TGTGCCAGCAGTCGACAGGGAGACGGCAATGAGCAGTTCTTC
TRBV20-1	TRBD1	TRBJ1-2	few	CSASEGAGTF	TGCAGTGCTTCCGAGGGGGCCGGCACCTTC
TRBV2	-	TRBJ1-1	-	CASRRVTDMNTEAFF	TGTGCCAGCAGGAGGGTGACGGACATGAACACTGAAGCTTTCTTT
TRBV19	TRBD1	TRBJ2-1	-	CASSIRDSPYNEQFF	TGTGCCAGTAGTATCCGGGACAGCCCCTACAATGAGCAGTTCTTC
TRBV7-8	-	TRBJ2-1	-	CASARGRTPNEQFF	TGTGCCAGCGCGCGGGGCAGGACCCCCAATGAGCAGTTCTTC
TRBV6-1	-	TRBJ2-7	-	CASRYLYEQYF	TGTGCCAGCAGGTACTTGTACGAGCAGTACTTC
TRBV7-9	TRBD1	TRBJ2-7	-	CASSSDRGRGYEQYF	TGTGCCAGCAGTTCCGACAGGGGGCGCGGCTACGAGCAGTACTTC
TRBV30	-	TRBJ2-6	-	CAWGAGANVLTF	TGTGCCTGGGGCGCTGGGGCCAACGTCCTGACTTTC
TRBV14	TRBD1	TRBJ1-1	-	CASSPLTTTGRANTEAFF	TGTGCCAGCAGCCCCCTAACTACGACAGGGCGTGCGAACACTGAAGCTTTCTTT
TRBV7-9	-	TRBJ2-1	-	CASSFNSVNEQFF	TGTGCCAGCAGCTTTAATAGCGTGAATGAGCAGTTCTTC
TRBV9	-	TRBJ1-1	few	CASSPRGGTFGTEAFF	TGTGCCAGCAGCCCAAGAGGGGGGACATTCGGCACTGAAGCTTTCTTT
TRBV5-1	TRBD2	TRBJ2-4	-	CASSLAHSGGKDIQYF	TGCGCCAGCAGCTTGGCCCATAGCGGGGGAAAAGACATTCAGTACTTC
TRBV18	-	TRBJ1-3	-	CASSPNRGGTADTIYF	TGTGCCAGCTCACCAAATCGGGGCGGCACGGCGGACACCATATATTTT